This T cell receptor beta chain was observed in a study of blood T cell repertoires in COVID-19. The wider study: Whether acute or convalescent, the COVID-19 samples came from the United States, Italy and Spain. Nucleic acid was either cDNA or gDNA, and it came from T cells, B-cell-depleted T cells, or PBMCs.

One Seattle source followed patients from active infection through their disease course. As originally analysed: Amplification with reference gene primers provided the estimates of nucleated cell counts. Produced via immunoSEQ multiplex PCR; TCRdb's table is partial and in-frame only. That table is the source of V, J and clone size, and D and trimming were worked out from the DNA. Among nearly 250,000 clones listed, roughly 86% were seen once. The origin of this receptor is a woman of 80 years or more with COVID-19, enrolled during active disease. Sequencing was carried out using peripheral blood.

The CDR3 DNA follows: TGCGCCAGCAGCTTGGAGGGGGTGGCTGGCTACACCTTC. Translating it yields CASSLEGVAGYTF. The gene calls are TRBV5-1 and TRBJ1-2, with D possibly TRBD1 on 6 matching bases. With 0 bases removed from V and 7 bases from J, the gap between germline ends came to 10 bases. Per germline, CDR1 SGHRS and CDR2 YFSETQ. The CDR3 is 13 residues long.